The 27 T cell receptor beta chains below come from one sample, sequenced in a study of Ad26.COV2.S vaccination and SARS-CoV-2 variants. TCRdb's table, derived via immunoSEQ multiplex PCR, lists solely in-frame clones and lacks some. Of roughly 700,000 clones detected, around 90% appear once; the ten largest clones hold about 1.5%. Specified treatment: around 19 received Ad26.COV2.S at low or high dose, single or two shots; about 5 received placebo; per-sample allocation not given. On day 63 after the first injection, vaccine and placebo recipients gave samples. The specimen was peripheral blood, collected in a trial of Ad26.COV2.S vaccine versus placebo. The receptor source for this set is a person between 18 and 65 years old who received the Ad26.COV2.S COVID-19 vaccine or a placebo.

The CDR3 sequence: CASSIGRVPGDEQFF. The CDR3, as DNA: TGTGCCAGTAGTATTGGGCGGGTTCCCGGCGATGAGCAGTTCTTC. J is TRBJ2-1 and V is TRBV19; TRBD2 is a possible D gene (5 bases). The length of the CDR3 is 15 residues. CDR1 and CDR2 from the germline V gene are LNHDA and SQIVND (reference sequence). V was pared by 3 bases and J by 8 bases, with 17 bases between.

This chain links TRBV6-5 with TRBJ2-2, with D maybe TRBD1 (6 bases). Trimming left V 5 bases short and J 6 bases short, with 10 bases between. CDR1 is MNHEY, CDR2 SVGAGI, per germline. CDR3 length: 13 amino acids. The CDR3 protein is CASSTQGAGELFF. CDR3 nucleotide sequence: TGTGCCAGCAGTACACAGGGAGCCGGGGAGCTGTTTTTT.

The CDR3, as DNA: TGTGCCAGCAGCTCGGACACCTACGAGCAGTACTTC. It codes for CASSSDTYEQYF. The gene calls are TRBV7-8 and TRBJ2-7; possibly TRBD1 for D (5 bases). Trimming took 4 bases from V and 2 from J, leaving 6 bases between them. This CDR3 comprises 12 residues. Germline CDR1 SGHVS, CDR2 FQNEAQ.

V and J are TRBV29-1 and TRBJ2-3; 9 bases line up with TRBD2. The CDR3 consists of 14 residues. V shed 2 bases and J 2 bases; nucleotides not matched to a gene: 2. Germline CDR1 reads SQVTM; CDR2 reads ANQGSEA. The DNA for the CDR3 is TGCAGCGTTGAACTAGCGGGACCCACAGATACGCAGTATTTT. Its protein is CSVELAGPTDTQYF.

The chain employs TRBV18 and TRBJ2-7, with 9 bases lining up with TRBD2. The CDR3 length is 14 residues. Germline-derived CDR1 and CDR2 are KGHSH and LQKENI. Trimming cost V 6 bases and J 6 bases; bases outside gene matches: 9. The CDR3 nucleotides are TGTGCCAGCTCCGGGACTAGCCTTTTGGGCGAGCAGTACTTC. Its translation is CASSGTSLLGEQYF. Using reference TRBV18 and TRBJ2-7 for the parts outside the CDR3, the full variable domain is NAGVMQNPRHLVRRRGQEARLRCSPMKGHSHVYWYRQLPEEGLKFMVYLQKENIIDESGMPKERFSAEFPKEGPSILRIQQVVRGDSAAYFCASSGTSLLGEQYFGPGTRLTVT.

A single count supports this clone. The rearrangement uses TRBV25-1 and TRBJ1-5; the D gene is possibly TRBD1 (5 bases). Per the germline V gene, CDR1 is MGHDK and CDR2 is SYGVNS. Trimming took 6 bases from V and 5 from J, leaving 14 bases between them. The CDR3 loop spans 14 amino acids. The CDR3, as DNA: TGTGCCAGCAGGGGCCAAGTGGGGGATCAGCCCCAGCATTTT. This translates into CASRGQVGDQPQHF.

This clone was counted only a few times. This chain links TRBV18 with TRBJ1-1; a weak D match, TRBD1 (6 bases). Germline-derived CDR1 and CDR2 are KGHSH and LQKENI. The CDR3 loop spans 14 amino acids. V shed 2 bases and J shed 6 bases, with 13 bases lying between them. The CDR3 bases are TGTGCCAGCTCACCAAGGGGGTACGCGGCTGAAGCTTTCTTT. Encoded protein: CASSPRGYAAEAFF. The entire variable domain, with the rest obtained from reference TRBV18 and TRBJ1-1, is as follows: NAGVMQNPRHLVRRRGQEARLRCSPMKGHSHVYWYRQLPEEGLKFMVYLQKENIIDESGMPKERFSAEFPKEGPSILRIQQVVRGDSAAYFCASSPRGYAAEAFFGQGTRLTVV.

Points on this clone: One end of the junction does not line up with germline, which may come from a read error. The chain is built from TRBV7-7 and TRBJ1-1; maybe TRBD1 (5 bases). The V gene's germline CDR1 is SSHAT and CDR2 FNYEAQ (reference sequence). CDR3 size: 14 residues. CDR3 in amino acids: CASSLVAGKTEAFF. In DNA form, the CDR3 reads TGTGCTAGCAGCTTAGTTGCAGGGAAGACTGAAGCTTTCTTT.

The gene calls are TRBV28 and TRBJ2-7; 12 nucleotides align to TRBD2. J was trimmed by 5 bases and V by 6 bases; bases with no gene match: 5. In germline, CDR1 is MDHEN, CDR2 SYDVKM. This CDR3 comprises 14 residues. For the CDR3, the DNA is TGTGCCAGCAGATCTAGCGGGAGGGTCCACGAGCAGTACTTC. Amino acid sequence: CASRSSGRVHEQYF. Combining the CDR3 with reference TRBV28 and TRBJ2-7 gives the whole variable domain DVKVTQSSRYLVKRTGEKVFLECVQDMDHENMFWYRQDPGLGLRLIYFSYDVKMKEKGDIPEGYSVSREKKERFSLILESASTNQTSMYLCASRSSGRVHEQYFGPGTRLTVT.

The rearrangement links TRBV27 to TRBJ1-1; D perhaps matches TRBD1 (6 bases). Germline V CDR1 and CDR2: MNHEY, SMNVEV (reference sequence). Trimming left V 6 bases short and J 6 bases short, with 17 bases between. The CDR3 spans 14 residues. The CDR3 here is CASRHRTERAEAFF. The CDR3 nucleotides are TGTGCCAGCAGGCACAGGACAGAGCGGGCTGAAGCTTTCTTT.

Concerning this clone itself: Other DNA sequences from this sample encode an identical CDR3 as well. The J gene is TRBJ2-5, the V gene TRBV7-9; D remains unclear. The CDR3 has 11 residues. V lost 6 bases and J lost 4, with 6 bases in between. Germline loops: CDR1 SEHNR, CDR2 FQNEAQ (reference sequence). Here the CDR3 reads CASSPSETQYF. The CDR3 region has the DNA TGTGCCAGCAGTCCTTCAGAGACCCAGTACTTC.

The V gene is TRBV6-5, the J gene TRBJ2-7; no definite D call. Trimming stripped 7 bases from V and 3 bases from J, with 7 bases between. The germline V gene encodes CDR1 MNHEY and CDR2 SVGAGI. The CDR3 is 11 amino acids. The CDR3 DNA reads as TGTGCCAGCACCATGGGCTACGAGCAGTACTTC. This codes for CASTMGYEQYF.

The chain joins TRBV29-1 to TRBJ2-7; 10 nucleotides align to TRBD1. Germline CDR1 reads SQVTM; CDR2 reads ANQGSEA. The junction had 11 bases not matched to a gene; V was cut back by 5 bases and J by 7 bases. The CDR3 extends over 14 amino acids. In DNA form, the CDR3 reads TGCAGCGTTAGATCACCGGGACAGGGGAAGGAGCAGTACTTC. It specifies CSVRSPGQGKEQYF.

The chain carries TRBV7-4 and TRBJ1-3, with D unresolved. Per the germline V gene, CDR1 is SGHVT and CDR2 is SQSDAQ. CDR3 size: 15 residues. The V end was cut by 2 bases, the J end by 3 bases, with 11 bases between. The CDR3 sequence is CASSLNSFFGNTIYF. CDR3 sequence (DNA): TGTGCCAGCAGCTTAAATTCATTCTTTGGAAACACCATATATTTT.

Concerning this clone itself: The sample contains more than one DNA sequence encoding this CDR3. The V and J genes are TRBV15 and TRBJ2-7; D possibly uses TRBD1 or TRBD2 (6 bases each). CDR3 length equals 14 residues. Germline CDR1 reads LNHNV; CDR2 reads YYDKDF (reference sequence). The ends were cut back, 3 bases at V and 4 bases at J, with 13 bases in the middle. The CDR3 nucleotides are TGTGCCACCAGCAGGGACCGGGGGCTATACGAGCAGTACTTC. Amino acids: CATSRDRGLYEQYF. The variable domain in full, completed from reference TRBV15 and TRBJ2-7, reads DAMVIQNPRYQVTQFGKPVTLSCSQTLNHNVMYWYQQKSSQAPKLLFHYYDKDFNNEADTPDNFQSRRPNTSFCFLDIRSPGLGDTAMYLCATSRDRGLYEQYFGPGTRLTVT.

CDR3 nucleotide sequence: TGTGCCAGCAGCTCCCCGGGTGGGCGGAACGAGCAGTACTTC. Residues: CASSSPGGRNEQYF. The rearrangement uses TRBV5-6 and TRBJ2-7; no definite D call. CDR1 and CDR2 (germline): SGHDT, YYEEEE. This CDR3 region has 14 residues. The germline V and J ends were trimmed by 3 bases and 5 bases, with 15 bases remaining between them.

About this clone: In the same sample, other DNA sequences code for this CDR3. This chain uses TRBV19 with TRBJ2-1, with TRBD2 matching 9 bases. V lost 4 bases to trimming and J lost 5 bases; unmatched junction nucleotides: 3. This CDR3 has 14 residues. In germline, CDR1 is LNHDA, CDR2 SQIVND (reference sequence). Here the CDR3 DNA reads TGTGCCAGTAGTACGCTAGCGGGAAACAATGAGCAGTTCTTC. Translating gives CASSTLAGNNEQFF.

The rearrangement uses TRBV5-1 and TRBJ2-4; D gene unclear. The CDR3 consists of 14 residues. V was cut by 6 bases and J by 5 bases, with 15 bases left in between. CDR1 is SGHRS and CDR2 is YFSETQ in the germline V gene. The CDR3, as DNA: TGCGCCAGCACCCCGGATGCCGGGCAAAACATTCAGTACTTC. Amino acid sequence: CASTPDAGQNIQYF.

Comments on this clone: This sample includes further DNA sequences coding for the same CDR3. The V call is TRBV9, the J call TRBJ1-1; D remains ambiguous. Germline CDR1 and CDR2: SGDLS and YYNGEE. The length of the CDR3 is 13 residues. Trimming stripped 2 bases from V and 2 bases from J, with 7 bases between. The CDR3 coding sequence is TGTGCCAGCAGCGTGGGCCCTAACACTGAAGCTTTCTTT. This translates into CASSVGPNTEAFF.

The V gene is TRBV19, the J gene TRBJ2-3, with 7 bases matching TRBD2. The J segment lost 4 bases and the V segment lost 8 bases, leaving 12 bases of the junction unmatched. The CDR3 covers 15 residues. Per germline, CDR1 LNHDA and CDR2 SQIVND (reference sequence). CDR3 region: CASGSGTAGPDTQYF. The CDR3 bases are TGTGCCAGTGGCAGCGGGACGGCCGGACCAGATACGCAGTATTTT. Full variable domain (missing parts from reference TRBV19 and TRBJ2-3): DGGITQSPKYLFRKEGQNVTLSCEQNLNHDAMYWYRQDPGQGLRLIYYSQIVNDFQKGDIAEGYSVSREKKESFPLTVTSAQKNPTAFYLCASGSGTAGPDTQYFGPGTRLTVL.

V usage is TRBV30 and J usage is TRBJ1-3; maybe TRBD1 (6 bases). The CDR3 totals 14 residues. V dropped 5 bases and J dropped 2 bases, with 13 bases sitting between them. Germline CDR1 is GTSNPN and CDR2 is SVGIG (reference sequence). The CDR3 coding sequence is TGTGCCTGGGTCCAGAGGGGGGCTGGAAACACCATATATTTT. Translation gives CAWVQRGAGNTIYF.

The rearrangement joins TRBV2 to TRBJ2-7; TRBD1 matches at 8 bases. J gave up 5 bases and V 3 bases, and 6 bases lay outside the gene matches. The CDR3 is made up of 14 amino acids. Germline V CDR1 and CDR2: SNHLY, FYNNEI. CDR3 in DNA: TGTGCCAGCAGTGAGTGGCAGGGGGCTAACGAGCAGTACTTC. Translation gives CASSEWQGANEQYF.

The rearrangement joins TRBV6-6 to TRBJ2-6; maybe TRBD1 (5 bases). Germline-derived CDR1 and CDR2 are MNHNY and SVGAGI (reference sequence). The CDR3 contains 16 residues. V was trimmed by 0 bases and J by 4 bases, leaving 10 bases between them. The CDR3 reads CASSYSRGSGANVLTF. CDR3 DNA sequence: TGTGCCAGCAGTTACTCTAGGGGATCAGGGGCCAACGTCCTGACTTTC.

This chain joins TRBV5-8 and TRBJ1-1, with TRBD1 matching over 7 bases. The CDR3 contains 15 residues. V lost 4 bases and J lost 0; bases outside the gene matches: 6. Germline lookup yields CDR1 SGHTS and CDR2 YDEGEE. CDR3 amino acids: CASSTRQGVNTEAFF. CDR3 nucleotides: TGTGCCAGCAGCACACGACAGGGCGTGAACACTGAAGCTTTCTTT. Filled out from reference TRBV5-8 and TRBJ1-1, the complete variable domain reads EAGVTQSPTHLIKTRGQQATLRCSPISGHTSVYWYQQALGLGLQFLLWYDEGEERNRGNFPPRFSGRQFPNYSSELNVNALELEDSALYLCASSTRQGVNTEAFFGQGTRLTVV.

In DNA form, the CDR3 reads TGTGCCAGCAGTGTTGGCAGGTTCTACGAGCAGTACTTC. It specifies CASSVGRFYEQYF. The chain employs TRBV2 and TRBJ2-7, with D unclear. The CDR3 length is 13 residues. Germline values: CDR1 SNHLY, CDR2 FYNNEI. V dropped 4 bases and J dropped 3 bases, with 10 bases sitting between them. Drawing the rest from reference TRBV2 and TRBJ2-7, the complete variable domain is EPEVTQTPSHQVTQMGQEVILRCVPISNHLYFYWYRQILGQKVEFLVSFYNNEISEKSEIFDDQFSVERPDGSNFTLKIRSTKLEDSAMYFCASSVGRFYEQYFGPGTRLTVT.

This sequence joins TRBV5-4 and TRBJ1-6; D possibly corresponds to TRBD1 (5 bases). Germline V gene lookup returns CDR1 SGHNT and CDR2 YYREEE (reference sequence). The CDR3 sequence is 15 residues long. The V and J ends lost 4 bases and 8 bases respectively, with 16 bases between them. In DNA, the CDR3 is TGTGCCAGCAGCCCCAGGCGGCAGGGAGATTCACCCCTCCACTTT. Its protein is CASSPRRQGDSPLHF.

The chain has TRBV12-3 or TRBV12-4 and TRBJ1-5, with D maybe TRBD1 (5 bases). CDR3 length: 13 residues. V was shortened by 3 bases and J by 6 bases, with 9 bases between the two germline ends. CDR3 nucleotides: TGTGCCAGCAGTTTGGAGGGGCTTCAGCCCCAGCATTTT. This sequence encodes CASSLEGLQPQHF.